This T cell receptor (beta chain) was recovered during a study of blood T cell repertoires in COVID-19. Assay used: immunoSEQ multiplex PCR; TCRdb lists only in-frame clones, some missing. The profile shows approximately 290,000 clones, 80% to 90% of them singletons. This clone occurred once. V shed 5 bases, J shed 3 bases, and the junction held 2 bases outside the gene matches. Germline values: CDR1 LGHDT, CDR2 YNNKEL (reference sequence). This CDR3 region has 13 residues. Input material: peripheral blood. The chain recombines TRBV3-1 (or the pseudogene TRBV3-2) with TRBJ2-5; 8 positions match TRBD2. The clonotype was recovered from a man aged 25 to 40 with acute or convalescent COVID-19. CDR3 nucleotide sequence: TGTGCCAGCAGCTTACTAGCGGAAGAGACCCAGTACTTC. Its protein is CASSLLAEETQYF.